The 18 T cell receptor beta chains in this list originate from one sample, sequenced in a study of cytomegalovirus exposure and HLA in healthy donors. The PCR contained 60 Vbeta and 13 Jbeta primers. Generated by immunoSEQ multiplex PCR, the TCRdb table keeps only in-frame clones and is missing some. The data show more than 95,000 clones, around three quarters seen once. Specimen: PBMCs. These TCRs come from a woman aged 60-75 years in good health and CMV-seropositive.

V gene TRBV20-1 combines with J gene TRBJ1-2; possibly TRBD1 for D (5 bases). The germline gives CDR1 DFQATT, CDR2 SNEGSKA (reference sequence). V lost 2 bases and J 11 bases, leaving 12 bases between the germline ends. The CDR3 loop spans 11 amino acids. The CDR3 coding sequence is TGCAGTGCTAGATCGGGGGGGAAATACACCTTC. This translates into CSARSGGKYTF.

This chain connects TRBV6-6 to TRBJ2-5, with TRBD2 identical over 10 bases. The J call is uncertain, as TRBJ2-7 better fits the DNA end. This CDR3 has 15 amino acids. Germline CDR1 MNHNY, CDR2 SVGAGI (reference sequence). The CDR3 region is CASSSLAGGNYEQYF. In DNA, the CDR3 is TGTGCCAGCAGTTCCTTAGCGGGGGGAAACTACGAGCAGTACTTC.

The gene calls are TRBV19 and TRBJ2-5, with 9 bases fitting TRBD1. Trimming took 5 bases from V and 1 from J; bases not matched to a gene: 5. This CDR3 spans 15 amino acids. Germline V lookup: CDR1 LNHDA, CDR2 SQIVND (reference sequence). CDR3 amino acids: CASSPQTGGQETQYF. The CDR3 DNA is TGTGCCAGTAGTCCACAGACAGGGGGCCAAGAGACCCAGTACTTC.

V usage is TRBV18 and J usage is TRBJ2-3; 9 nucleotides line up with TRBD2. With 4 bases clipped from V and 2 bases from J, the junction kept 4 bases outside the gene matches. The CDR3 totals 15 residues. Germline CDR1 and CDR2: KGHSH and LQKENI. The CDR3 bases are TGTGCCAGCTCACGCGGGGGGGCGAACACAGATACGCAGTATTTT. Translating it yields CASSRGGANTDTQYF.

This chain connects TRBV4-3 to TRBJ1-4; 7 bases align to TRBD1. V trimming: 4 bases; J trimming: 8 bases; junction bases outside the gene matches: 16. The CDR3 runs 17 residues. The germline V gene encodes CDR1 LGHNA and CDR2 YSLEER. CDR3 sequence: CASSPLGTALRGEKLFF. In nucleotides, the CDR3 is TGCGCCAGCAGCCCTCTAGGGACAGCCTTAAGAGGGGAAAAACTGTTTTTT.

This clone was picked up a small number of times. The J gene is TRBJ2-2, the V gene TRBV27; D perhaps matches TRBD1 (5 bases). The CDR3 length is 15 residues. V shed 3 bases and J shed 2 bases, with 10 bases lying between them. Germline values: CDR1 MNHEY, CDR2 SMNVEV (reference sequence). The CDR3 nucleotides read TGTGCCAGCAGTTTTGGCAGGGCCAACACCGGGGAGCTGTTTTTT. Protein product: CASSFGRANTGELFF.

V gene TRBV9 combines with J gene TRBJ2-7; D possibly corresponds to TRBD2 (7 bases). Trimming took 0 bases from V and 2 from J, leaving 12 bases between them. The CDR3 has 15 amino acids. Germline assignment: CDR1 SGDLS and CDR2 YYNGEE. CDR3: CASSVGGGGTYEQYF. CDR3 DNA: TGTGCCAGCAGCGTAGGGGGGGGCGGTACCTACGAGCAGTACTTC.

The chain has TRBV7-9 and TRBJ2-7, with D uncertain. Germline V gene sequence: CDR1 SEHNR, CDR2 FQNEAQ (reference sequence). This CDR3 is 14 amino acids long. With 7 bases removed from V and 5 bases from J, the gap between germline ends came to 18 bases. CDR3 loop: CASNRLEGWNEQYF. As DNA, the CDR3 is TGTGCCAGCAATAGGCTAGAAGGTTGGAACGAGCAGTACTTC.

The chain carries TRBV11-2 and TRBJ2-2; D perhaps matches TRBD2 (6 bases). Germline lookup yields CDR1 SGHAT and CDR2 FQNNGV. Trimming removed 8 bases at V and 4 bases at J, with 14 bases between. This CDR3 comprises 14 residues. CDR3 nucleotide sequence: TGTGCCAGCCGCCCCGGAGGGGCCACCGGGGAGCTGTTTTTT. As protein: CASRPGGATGELFF.

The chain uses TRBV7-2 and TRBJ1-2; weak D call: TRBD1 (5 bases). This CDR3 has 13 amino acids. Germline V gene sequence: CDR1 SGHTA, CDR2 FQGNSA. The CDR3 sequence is CAAGQGFAIGYTF. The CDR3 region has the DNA TGTGCAGCGGGTCAGGGCTTCGCTATCGGCTACACCTTC.

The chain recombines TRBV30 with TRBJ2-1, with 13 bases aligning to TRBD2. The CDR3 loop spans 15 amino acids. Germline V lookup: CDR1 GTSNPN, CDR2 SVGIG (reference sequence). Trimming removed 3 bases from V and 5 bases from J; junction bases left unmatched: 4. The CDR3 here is CAWSPGLAGHNEQFF. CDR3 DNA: TGTGCCTGGAGCCCGGGACTAGCGGGGCACAATGAGCAGTTCTTC.

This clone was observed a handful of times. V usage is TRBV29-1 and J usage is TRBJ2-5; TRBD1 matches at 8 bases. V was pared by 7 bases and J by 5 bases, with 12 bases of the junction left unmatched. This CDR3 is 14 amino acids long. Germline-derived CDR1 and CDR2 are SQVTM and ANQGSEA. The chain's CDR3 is CSATPGGVLETQYF. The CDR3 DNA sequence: TGCAGCGCCACGCCAGGGGGCGTTTTGGAGACCCAGTACTTC.

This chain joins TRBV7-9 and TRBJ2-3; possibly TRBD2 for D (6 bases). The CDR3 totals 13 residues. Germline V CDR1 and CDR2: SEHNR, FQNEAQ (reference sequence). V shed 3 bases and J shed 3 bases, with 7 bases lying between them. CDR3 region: CASSFGGTDTQYF. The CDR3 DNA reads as TGTGCCAGCAGCTTCGGGGGTACAGATACGCAGTATTTT.

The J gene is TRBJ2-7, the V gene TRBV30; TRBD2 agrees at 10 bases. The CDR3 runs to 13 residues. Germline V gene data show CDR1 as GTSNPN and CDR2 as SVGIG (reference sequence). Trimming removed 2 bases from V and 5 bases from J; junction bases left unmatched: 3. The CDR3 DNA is TGTGCCTGGAGTAAGCGGGAGGGGAACGAGCAGTACTTC. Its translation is CAWSKREGNEQYF.

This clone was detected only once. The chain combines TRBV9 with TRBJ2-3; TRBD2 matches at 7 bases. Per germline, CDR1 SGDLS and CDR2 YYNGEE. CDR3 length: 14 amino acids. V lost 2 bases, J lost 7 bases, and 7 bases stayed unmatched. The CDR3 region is CASSVGGAQHTQYF. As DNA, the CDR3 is TGTGCCAGCAGCGTGGGAGGGGCCCAGCATACGCAGTATTTT.

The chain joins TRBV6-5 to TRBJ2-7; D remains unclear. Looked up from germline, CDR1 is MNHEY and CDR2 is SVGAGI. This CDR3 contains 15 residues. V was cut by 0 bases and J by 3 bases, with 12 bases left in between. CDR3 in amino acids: CASSYSATASYEQYF. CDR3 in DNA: TGTGCCAGCAGTTACTCGGCGACCGCTAGCTACGAGCAGTACTTC.

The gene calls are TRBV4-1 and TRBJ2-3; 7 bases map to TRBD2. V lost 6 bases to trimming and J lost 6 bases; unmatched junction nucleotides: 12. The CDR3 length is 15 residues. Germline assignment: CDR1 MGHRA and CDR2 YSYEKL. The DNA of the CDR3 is TGCGCCAGCAGTCCTACTTCTAGCGGACGGGATACGCAGTATTTT. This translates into CASSPTSSGRDTQYF.

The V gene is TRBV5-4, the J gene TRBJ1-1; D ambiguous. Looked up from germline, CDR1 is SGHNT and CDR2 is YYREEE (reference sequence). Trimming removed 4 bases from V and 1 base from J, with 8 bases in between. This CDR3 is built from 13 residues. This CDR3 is CASSHTGNTEAFF. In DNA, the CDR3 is TGTGCCAGCAGCCATACCGGGAACACTGAAGCTTTCTTT.